This TCR beta chain is from a study of blood T cell repertoires in COVID-19. Overall study: Acute and convalescent COVID-19 samples came from the United States, Italy and Spain. PBMCs, B-cell-depleted T cells, or T cells provided the cDNA or gDNA that made up the material.

This clone was found once. Per the original data handling: Researchers report that nucleated cell counts were estimated from reference gene primer amplification. The repertoire was sequenced with immunoSEQ multiplex PCR; TCRdb's copy has only in-frame clones and lacks some. That table is the source of V, J and clone size, and D and trimming were worked out from the DNA. The profile shows 41,000 or so clones, 70% to 90% of them singletons. The V gene's germline CDR1 is LGHDT and CDR2 YNNKEL (reference sequence). This CDR3 spans 16 amino acids. V lost 5 bases and J lost 4; bases outside the gene matches: 11.

Material: peripheral blood. The chain links TRBV3-1 (or the pseudogene TRBV3-2) to TRBJ1-3, with 7 bases fitting TRBD1. The sequence derives from a man aged 55 to 70 with acute or convalescent COVID-19. The CDR3 bases are TGTGCCAGCAGCGACACAGGGGAAACGAGGGGAAACACCATATATTTT. Translation gives CASSDTGETRGNTIYF.